This TCR beta chain was recorded in a study of blood T cell repertoires in COVID-19. The V gene's germline CDR1 is SGDLS and CDR2 YYNGEE. The CDR3 is 15 amino acids. J gave up 5 bases and V 1 base, and 2 bases lay outside the gene matches. Under the authors' procedure: Cell counts per sample came from amplifying reference gene primers. Assay: immunoSEQ multiplex PCR; the TCRdb copy retains only in-frame clones and omits some. Clonal size and the V and J genes are those of that table, whereas D and trimming came from the DNA. Among roughly 300,000 clones listed, around 87% were seen once. V and J are TRBV9 and TRBJ2-1, with 11 bases aligning to TRBD2. The receptor's source is a woman in her forties or fifties who had recovered from COVID-19. Sequencing was performed on peripheral blood. CDR3 in DNA: TGTGCCAGCAGCGTACTAGCGGGGGGCCACAATGAGCAGTTCTTC. As protein: CASSVLAGGHNEQFF.